Detailed here is one T cell receptor (beta chain). Its matching antigen is unknown. The data are from a study of graft-versus-host responses after intestinal transplantation. Study context: Grafts were multivisceral, liver-intestinal, or isolated intestinal. Anti-thymocyte globulin was used for induction in all recipients, who then took tacrolimus and steroids for approximately 3 years.

Germline V gene data show CDR1 as SGDLS and CDR2 as YYNGEE. This CDR3 has 15 amino acids. The V end was cut by 2 bases, the J end by 3 bases, with 15 bases between. Study-level results: Early post-transplant HvG declines showed an association with peak circulating GvH clone levels. Recipient marrow harbored GvH clones, some of which surfaced first in ileum or blood.

Clones were sequenced by immunoSEQ multiplex PCR, and TCRdb holds only the in-frame ones, with some missing. The sample records about 9,200 clones, about 90% being singletons. The starting material was PBMCs, obtained approximately 46 days after intestinal transplant. The sequence came from a human patient who received an intestinal transplant, so some T cells may come from the graft donor. The chain carries TRBV9 and TRBJ2-7; perhaps TRBD2 as D (5 bases). The CDR3 sequence: CASSVGRTFNYEQYF. CDR3 bases: TGTGCCAGCAGCGTCGGACGGACTTTTAACTACGAGCAGTACTTC.